Below are 4 T cell receptor beta chains sequenced from a single sample in a study of blood T cell repertoires in COVID-19. The table came from immunoSEQ multiplex PCR; TCRdb's copy has only in-frame clones and leaves some out. The data show 250,000 to 350,000 clones, more than 85% seen once. Sequencing was carried out using peripheral blood. Receptor source: a man between 25 and 39 years old with acute or convalescent COVID-19.

The chain recombines TRBV12-3 or TRBV12-4 with TRBJ2-7; 7 bases fit TRBD1. The CDR3 length is 13 residues. Trimming took 8 bases from V and 1 from J; bases not matched to a gene: 5. The CDR3 DNA sequence: TGTGCCAGCGCCAGACAGGGTTCCTACGAGCAGTACTTC. It encodes CASARQGSYEQYF.

The rearrangement joins TRBV9 to TRBJ2-1, with TRBD2 matching 11 bases. There are 16 residues in the CDR3. Germline V gene lookup returns CDR1 SGDLS and CDR2 YYNGEE. After removal of 5 bases from V and 9 bases from J, the junction contained 13 bases not matched to a gene. The CDR3 sequence: CASSALLGTSGGEQFF. Here the CDR3 DNA reads TGTGCCAGCAGTGCCCTTTTAGGTACTAGCGGGGGTGAGCAGTTCTTC.

V usage is TRBV10-1 and J usage is TRBJ1-6; D is unresolved. The CDR3 runs 15 residues. CDR1 is WNHNN and CDR2 is SYGVQD in the germline V gene (reference sequence). The V end lost 4 bases, the J end lost 0 bases, and 7 bases lay between the germline ends. CDR3 DNA sequence: TGCGCCAGCAGTGCTGAGAGCTCCTATAATTCACCCCTCCACTTT. Translated, it gives CASSAESSYNSPLHF.

The V gene is TRBV5-1, the J gene TRBJ1-1; D is ambiguous. V lost 5 bases, J lost 1 base, and 9 bases lay in between. Germline lookup yields CDR1 SGHRS and CDR2 YFSETQ. This CDR3 is 13 amino acids long. The CDR3 spells CASRSRENTEAFF. As DNA, the CDR3 is TGCGCCAGCAGAAGCCGCGAGAACACTGAAGCTTTCTTT. The whole variable domain, filled in from reference TRBV5-1 and TRBJ1-1, reads KAGVTQTPRYLIKTRGQQVTLSCSPISGHRSVSWYQQTPGQGLQFLFEYFSETQRNKGNFPGRFSGRQFSNSRSEMNVSTLELGDSALYLCASRSRENTEAFFGQGTRLTVV.